The next 12 T cell receptor beta chains were all read from a single sample in a study of blood T cell repertoires in COVID-19. Only in-frame clones appear in the TCRdb table, and some are missing; sequencing was by immunoSEQ multiplex PCR. The sample holds roughly 100,000 clones, roughly 91% seen once. Sample: peripheral blood. The source is a human donor in a cohort sampled during active COVID-19.

The DNA for the CDR3 is TGTGCCAGCAGTCCCAACCGGGGTCCCAATCAGCCCCAGCATTTT. Translating gives CASSPNRGPNQPQHF. The V call is TRBV28, the J call TRBJ1-5; D gene ambiguous. CDR1 and CDR2 from the germline V gene are MDHEN and SYDVKM. CDR3 size: 15 residues. V lost 5 bases and J lost 3, with 14 bases in between.

In nucleotides, the CDR3 is TGCGCCAGCAGCTTAGAACAGGGGGCATATACGCAGTATTTT. Protein: CASSLEQGAYTQYF. The chain combines TRBV5-1 with TRBJ2-3; TRBD1 matches at 9 bases. The V gene's germline CDR1 is SGHRS and CDR2 YFSETQ. The V and J ends lost 2 bases and 7 bases, in that order; junction bases with no gene match: 5. The CDR3 runs to 14 residues.

The V call is TRBV9, the J call TRBJ2-2; 11 bases are shared with TRBD2. There are 18 residues in the CDR3. Trimming at V came to 2 bases and at J to 1 base, leaving 7 bases not matched to a gene. In germline, CDR1 is SGDLS, CDR2 YYNGEE. The CDR3 DNA sequence: TGTGCCAGCAGCGTCGGACTAGGACTAGCGGGGAACACCGGGGAGCTGTTTTTT. Protein: CASSVGLGLAGNTGELFF.

This rearrangement joins TRBV11-2 to TRBJ2-3; D is perhaps TRBD2 (5 bases). Trimming cost V 5 bases and J 2 bases, with 14 bases left between them. The CDR3 totals 15 residues. Germline CDR1 is SGHAT and CDR2 is FQNNGV. In DNA, the CDR3 is TGTGCCAGCAGCGCTACTAGTTTCCCCACAGATACGCAGTATTTT. The encoded protein is CASSATSFPTDTQYF.

This chain links TRBV7-8 with TRBJ1-4; tentatively, D is TRBD1 (6 bases). Germline values: CDR1 SGHVS, CDR2 FQNEAQ. The CDR3 loop spans 14 amino acids. V lost 3 bases, J lost 4 bases, and 9 bases lay in between. The CDR3 nucleotides are TGTGCCAGCAGCTTTGACAGGATTAATGAAAAACTGTTTTTT. Protein sequence: CASSFDRINEKLFF.

The rearrangement uses TRBV2 and TRBJ2-3; 14 bases agree with TRBD2. The germline gives CDR1 SNHLY, CDR2 FYNNEI. CDR3 length equals 19 residues. With 1 base clipped from V and 2 bases from J, the junction kept 8 bases outside the gene matches. CDR3 region: CASSEGGLAGVRDTDTQYF. CDR3 in DNA: TGTGCCAGCAGTGAAGGGGGACTAGCGGGGGTCCGGGACACAGATACGCAGTATTTT.

The chain uses TRBV25-1 and TRBJ1-3; no reliable D call. The CDR3 covers 14 residues. Germline CDR1 reads MGHDK; CDR2 reads SYGVNS. V gave up 7 bases and J gave up 1 base, with 11 bases separating them. The CDR3 loop is CASTAVESGNTIYF. The CDR3 region has the DNA TGTGCCAGCACGGCGGTGGAGTCTGGAAACACCATATATTTT.

The chain combines TRBV30 with TRBJ2-7; 9 positions agree with TRBD1. V lost 5 bases and J lost 10; bases outside the gene matches: 6. Germline lookup yields CDR1 GTSNPN and CDR2 SVGIG (reference sequence). CDR3 length: 11 amino acids. CDR3 amino acids: CAWVTGGGQYF. For the CDR3, the DNA is TGTGCCTGGGTGACAGGGGGTGGACAGTACTTC. Full variable domain (remainder filled in from reference TRBV30 and TRBJ2-7): SQTIHQWPATLVQPVGSPLSLECTVEGTSNPNLYWYRQAAGRGLQLLFYSVGIGQISSEVPQNLSASRPQDRQFILSSKKLLLSDSGFYLCAWVTGGGQYFGPGTRLTVT.

The rearrangement uses TRBV6-2 or TRBV6-3 and TRBJ1-3; D not certain. Between the trimmed V and J ends, which lost 5 bases and 0 bases, there was a span of 8 bases. The CDR3 is 14 amino acids. The germline gives CDR1 MNHEY, CDR2 SVGEGT. DNA of the CDR3: TGTGCCAGCAGTCCCTATTCCTCTGGAAACACCATATATTTT. This codes for CASSPYSSGNTIYF.

The V call is TRBV2, the J call TRBJ2-3; the match to TRBD2 covers 9 bases. Germline CDR1 and CDR2: SNHLY and FYNNEI. The CDR3 length is 18 residues. The ends lost 0 bases at V and 8 bases at J; junction bases unmatched: 15. This chain's CDR3 is CASSEARLAGMGVGTQYF. Here the CDR3 DNA reads TGTGCCAGCAGTGAAGCAAGGCTAGCGGGAATGGGTGTGGGTACGCAGTATTTT.

The genes are TRBV10-3 and TRBJ1-1, with D possibly TRBD1 on 5 matching bases. This CDR3 has 14 residues. Germline CDR1 ENHRY, CDR2 SYGVKD. V was pared by 0 bases and J by 6 bases, with 11 bases between. CDR3 amino acids: CAISESGGSAEAFF. As DNA, the CDR3 is TGTGCCATCAGTGAGTCGGGGGGTTCGGCTGAAGCTTTCTTT.

J is TRBJ2-1 and V is TRBV19, with 7 bases lining up with TRBD2. The germline V gene encodes CDR1 LNHDA and CDR2 SQIVND (reference sequence). The V segment lost 5 bases and the J segment 5 bases; nucleotides outside the gene matches: 15. The CDR3 runs to 17 residues. The CDR3 bases are TGTGCCAGTAGTGCCCGGTCTATAGCGGGCCCTCACAATGAGCAGTTCTTC. This codes for CASSARSIAGPHNEQFF.